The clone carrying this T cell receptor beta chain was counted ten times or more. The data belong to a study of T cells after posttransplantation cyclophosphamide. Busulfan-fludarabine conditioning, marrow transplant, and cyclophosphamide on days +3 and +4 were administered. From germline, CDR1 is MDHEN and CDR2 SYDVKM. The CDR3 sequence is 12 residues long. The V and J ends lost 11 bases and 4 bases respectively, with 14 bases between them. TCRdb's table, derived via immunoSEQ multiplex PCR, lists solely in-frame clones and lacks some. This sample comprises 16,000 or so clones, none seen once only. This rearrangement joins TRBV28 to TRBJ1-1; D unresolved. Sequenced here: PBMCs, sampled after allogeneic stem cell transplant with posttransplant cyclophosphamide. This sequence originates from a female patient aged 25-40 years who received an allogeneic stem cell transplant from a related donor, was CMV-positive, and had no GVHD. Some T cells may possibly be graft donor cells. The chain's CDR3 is CAGELGPTEAFF. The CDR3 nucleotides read TGTGCCGGGGAGCTTGGCCCCACTGAAGCTTTCTTT.